A single sample gave rise to the 4 T cell receptor beta chains below, sequenced in a study of CD8 T cells in Susac syndrome. It was with random hexamers that roughly 0.45 to 1 ug RNA was reverse transcribed. MiXCR was run by TCRdb on the immunoSEQ multiplex PCR reads, yielding one entry per CDR3 protein. The repertoire holds just over 300,000 distinct CDR3 sequences, with 92% as singletons. The sequencing input was CD4+ T cells from PBMCs. The source is a human donor with multiple sclerosis.

The rearrangement links TRBV6-1 to TRBJ2-1; 7 positions agree with TRBD1. Per germline, CDR1 MNHNS and CDR2 SASEGT. V was pared by 3 bases and J by 5 bases, with 7 bases of the junction left unmatched. This CDR3 region has 15 residues. CDR3 sequence (DNA): TGTGCCAGCAGTGACGAGGGGGCCCAGGACAATGAGCAGTTCTTC. Protein product: CASSDEGAQDNEQFF.

The V and J genes are TRBV11-2 and TRBJ2-7; D gene uncertain. The CDR3 sequence is 11 residues long. The V and J ends lost 4 bases and 6 bases respectively, with 7 bases between them. Germline-derived CDR1 and CDR2 are SGHAT and FQNNGV. CDR3 sequence (DNA): TGTGCCAGCAGCTCCTTCGGCGAGCAGTACTTC. This gives the protein CASSSFGEQYF.

A note on this clonotype: Its ends do not fully match the called genes, so a read error is possible. This chain links TRBV6-1 with TRBJ2-5; D not certain. The CDR3 runs to 13 residues. Germline CDR1 MNHNS, CDR2 SASEGT. CDR3 protein: CASRLFLPETQHF. In nucleotides, the CDR3 is TGTGCCAGCAGACTTTTTCTCCCGGAGACCCAGCACTTC.

The chain carries TRBV7-3 and TRBJ2-1, with unresolved D. V was pared by 5 bases and J by 0 bases, with 11 bases between. This CDR3 comprises 15 residues. Germline assignment: CDR1 SGHTA and CDR2 FQGTGA. The CDR3 coding sequence is TGTGCCAGCAGCCCAGCAGTAAGCTCCTACAATGAGCAGTTCTTC. Translated, it gives CASSPAVSSYNEQFF.